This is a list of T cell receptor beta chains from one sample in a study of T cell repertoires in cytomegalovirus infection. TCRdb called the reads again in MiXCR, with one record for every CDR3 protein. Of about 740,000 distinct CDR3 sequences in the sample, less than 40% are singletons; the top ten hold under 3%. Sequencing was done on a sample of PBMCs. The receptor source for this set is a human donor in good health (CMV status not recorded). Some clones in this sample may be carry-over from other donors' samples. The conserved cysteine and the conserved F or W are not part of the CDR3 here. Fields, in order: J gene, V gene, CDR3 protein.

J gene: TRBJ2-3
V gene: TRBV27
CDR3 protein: ASSYRQASGGRKGTDTQY

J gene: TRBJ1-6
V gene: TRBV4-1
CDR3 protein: SSSPRTGGSSPLH

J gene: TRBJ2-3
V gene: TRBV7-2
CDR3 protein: ASSFLTPVRDTQY

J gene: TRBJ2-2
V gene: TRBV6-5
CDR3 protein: ASSYKATGELF

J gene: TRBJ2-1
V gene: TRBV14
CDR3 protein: ASSNAAGTF

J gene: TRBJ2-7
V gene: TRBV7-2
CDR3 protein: ASSPRGLSSYEQY

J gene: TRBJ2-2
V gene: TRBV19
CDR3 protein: ASSSSNTGELF

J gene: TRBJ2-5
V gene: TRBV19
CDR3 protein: ASSVRMRKETQY

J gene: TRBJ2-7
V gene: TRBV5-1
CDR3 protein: ASRLIATGGYEQY

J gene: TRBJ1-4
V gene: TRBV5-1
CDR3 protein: ASSSSLQATNEKLF

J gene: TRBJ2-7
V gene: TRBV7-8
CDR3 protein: ASSSGHSYEQY

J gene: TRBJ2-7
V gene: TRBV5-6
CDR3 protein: ASSLEGQGEQY

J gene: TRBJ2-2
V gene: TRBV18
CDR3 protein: ASSPYRPNTGELF

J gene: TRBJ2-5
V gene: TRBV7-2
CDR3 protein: ASSRTQGTQETQY

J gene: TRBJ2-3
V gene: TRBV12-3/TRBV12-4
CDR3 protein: ASSLMGTTTRDTQY

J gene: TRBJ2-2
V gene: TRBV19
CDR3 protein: ASSIWTSGTPRTGELF

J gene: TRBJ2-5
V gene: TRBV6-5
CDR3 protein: ASSYSPQPEETQY

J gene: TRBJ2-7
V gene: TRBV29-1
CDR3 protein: SVAWRIGEQY

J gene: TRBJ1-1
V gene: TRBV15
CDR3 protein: ATSREYGGRANTEAF

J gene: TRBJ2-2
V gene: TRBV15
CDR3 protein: ATRRGQGAYVGELF

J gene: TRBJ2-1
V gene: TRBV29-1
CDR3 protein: SVEMPAGISYNEQF

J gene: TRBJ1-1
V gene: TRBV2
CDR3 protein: ASRTTREGTEAF

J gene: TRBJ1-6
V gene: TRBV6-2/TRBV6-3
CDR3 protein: ASSLLGTGLNSPLH

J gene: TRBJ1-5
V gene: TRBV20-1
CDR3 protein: SALWTGGGQPQH

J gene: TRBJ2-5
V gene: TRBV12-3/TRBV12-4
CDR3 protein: ASSLRNRATWETQY

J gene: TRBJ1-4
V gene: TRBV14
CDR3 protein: ASSHIRQGLNEKLF

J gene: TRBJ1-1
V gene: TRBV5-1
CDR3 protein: ASSLDGGDPPEVF

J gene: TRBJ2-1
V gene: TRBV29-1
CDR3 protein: SVEPRGGSYNEQF